The 14 T cell receptor beta chains listed next were all sequenced from one sample in a study of Ad26.COV2.S vaccination and SARS-CoV-2 variants. Assay used: immunoSEQ multiplex PCR; TCRdb lists only in-frame clones, some missing. The sample carries under 400,000 clones, roughly 91% recorded once. Regarding treatment: roughly 19 received Ad26.COV2.S at low or high dose, single or two shots; about 5 received placebo; per-sample allocation not given. Specimen acquisition occurred on day 63 following the initial vaccine or placebo injection. This specimen was peripheral blood, taken in a trial of Ad26.COV2.S vaccine versus placebo. The source is a person between 18 and 65 years old who received the Ad26.COV2.S COVID-19 vaccine or a placebo.

This chain connects TRBV6-5 to TRBJ1-5; D unclear. Trimming took 2 bases from V and 6 from J, leaving 11 bases between them. Germline V gene data show CDR1 as MNHEY and CDR2 as SVGAGI. CDR3 length: 14 residues. CDR3: CASSYGLGIQPQHF. As DNA, the CDR3 is TGTGCCAGCAGTTACGGGCTTGGTATTCAGCCCCAGCATTTT.

The chain joins TRBV30 to TRBJ1-4, with 7 bases aligning to TRBD1. Per the germline V gene, CDR1 is GTSNPN and CDR2 is SVGIG (reference sequence). The length of the CDR3 is 14 residues. The V gene end was trimmed by 4 bases and the J gene end by 3 bases; junction bases not matched to a gene: 5. In nucleotides, the CDR3 is TGTGCCTGGACCGCCGGGACAGCTAATGAAAAACTGTTTTTT. Amino acids: CAWTAGTANEKLFF.

The rearrangement joins TRBV19 to TRBJ2-5, with 11 bases lining up with TRBD2. Losses at the gene ends were 6 bases for V and 5 bases for J; bases not matched to a gene: 17. The germline CDR1 and CDR2 sequences are LNHDA and SQIVND (reference sequence). The CDR3 loop spans 18 amino acids. As DNA, the CDR3 is TGTGCCAGTAGCAAAATAGCGGGGGGGCTCATGACGGAGGAGACCCAGTACTTC. The encoded protein is CASSKIAGGLMTEETQYF.

The chain employs TRBV7-9 and TRBJ2-7; D is perhaps TRBD1 (5 bases). The CDR3 is made up of 13 amino acids. Germline loops: CDR1 SEHNR, CDR2 FQNEAQ (reference sequence). V was cut by 1 base and J by 4 bases, with 8 bases left in between. The CDR3, as DNA: TGTGCCAGCAGCTTAGTAGGGGTGTACGAGCAGTACTTC. Protein sequence: CASSLVGVYEQYF.

This clone was detected only once. The genes are TRBV19 and TRBJ1-4, with 7 bases matching TRBD1. The CDR3 extends over 14 amino acids. The germline CDR1 and CDR2 sequences are LNHDA and SQIVND (reference sequence). J was trimmed by 12 bases and V by 5 bases; bases with no gene match: 12. Here the CDR3 DNA reads TGTGCCAGTAGTGGGACAGTCCAAATGGGGGAACTGTTTTTT. Its protein is CASSGTVQMGELFF.

The J gene is TRBJ1-1, the V gene TRBV7-8; D is perhaps TRBD1 (5 bases). Germline-derived CDR1 and CDR2 are SGHVS and FQNEAQ. Trimming took off 3 bases at V and 0 bases at J, with 11 bases between the two ends. The CDR3 consists of 15 residues. CDR3 protein: CASSFSAGLNTEAFF. CDR3 nucleotide sequence: TGTGCCAGCAGCTTCTCCGCGGGGCTGAACACTGAAGCTTTCTTT.

This clone occurred once. V is TRBV7-2 and J is TRBJ1-2; TRBD1 matches 7 bases. Trimming at V came to 5 bases and at J to 4 bases, leaving 7 bases not matched to a gene. Germline lookup yields CDR1 SGHTA and CDR2 FQGNSA. The CDR3 runs 14 residues. CDR3 sequence (DNA): TGTGCCAGCAGCCCAGAAGGACAGGTCTATGGCTACACCTTC. It encodes CASSPEGQVYGYTF.

This clone appeared once. At one end the junction does not follow the germline gene, possibly because of a read error. The chain is built from TRBV7-7 and TRBJ2-6; no reliable D call. The CDR3 is 15 amino acids. Germline CDR1 SSHAT, CDR2 FNYEAQ (reference sequence). In DNA form, the CDR3 reads TGTGCTAGCAGTCCGAGTAACGCTGGGGCCAACGTCCTGACTTTC. Amino acid sequence: CASSPSNAGANVLTF.

V is TRBV5-6 and J is TRBJ2-7; D uncertain. V dropped 0 bases and J dropped 1 base, with 14 bases sitting between them. This CDR3 has 16 residues. Germline CDR1 reads SGHDT; CDR2 reads YYEEEE. The CDR3 reads CASSLGPVVGSYEQYF. CDR3 nucleotides: TGTGCCAGCAGCTTGGGCCCGGTCGTTGGGTCCTACGAGCAGTACTTC.

The rearrangement uses TRBV12-3 or TRBV12-4 and TRBJ1-1; no reliable D call. This CDR3 region has 12 residues. V was shortened by 0 bases and J by 12 bases, with 11 bases between the two germline ends. The CDR3 loop reads CASSLALRQSFF. CDR3 DNA: TGTGCCAGCAGTTTAGCGCTAAGGCAGTCTTTCTTT.

The rearrangement links TRBV27 to TRBJ2-5; 7 bases line up with TRBD1. The V gene end was trimmed by 5 bases and the J gene end by 1 base; junction bases not matched to a gene: 7. This CDR3 comprises 15 residues. Germline loops: CDR1 MNHEY, CDR2 SMNVEV (reference sequence). The CDR3 is CASSEPGQSQETQYF. The CDR3, as DNA: TGTGCCAGCAGTGAACCGGGACAGAGCCAAGAGACCCAGTACTTC.

This rearrangement joins TRBV3-1 (or the pseudogene TRBV3-2) to TRBJ1-1; no clear D gene. Trimming took off 1 base at V and 6 bases at J, with 12 bases between the two ends. The length of the CDR3 is 14 residues. CDR1 is LGHDT, CDR2 YNNKEL, per germline (reference sequence). CDR3 amino acids: CASSQAKGISEAFF. The CDR3 DNA is TGTGCCAGCAGCCAAGCCAAGGGAATATCTGAAGCTTTCTTT.

The chain combines TRBV6-2 or TRBV6-3 with TRBJ2-3; the match to TRBD1 covers 7 bases. Losses at the gene ends were 0 bases for V and 4 bases for J; bases not matched to a gene: 7. Germline assignment: CDR1 MNHEY and CDR2 SVGEGT. The CDR3 contains 16 residues. CDR3 amino acids: CASSYSKGGRPDTQYF. The CDR3 nucleotides read TGTGCCAGCAGTTACTCGAAAGGGGGCCGTCCAGATACGCAGTATTTT.

This chain links TRBV5-1 with TRBJ1-6; TRBD1 is a possible D gene (5 bases). Germline CDR1 SGHRS, CDR2 YFSETQ. V dropped 6 bases and J dropped 7 bases, with 17 bases sitting between them. The CDR3 is made up of 15 amino acids. The DNA for the CDR3 is TGCGCCAGCACTATTTCCGGGACCGAGAATTCACCCCTCCACTTT. Amino acid sequence: CASTISGTENSPLHF.